This T cell receptor (beta chain) was captured in a study of OX40 agonist ivuxolimab in advanced cancers. With regard to the full study: Ivuxolimab was a fully human IgG2 agonistic monoclonal antibody targeting the costimulatory receptor OX40 (CD134). Intravenous ivuxolimab was administered to patients every 2 weeks at six dose levels: 0.01, 0.1, 0.3, 1.5, 3 and 10 mg/kg. Among the roughly 54 dose-escalation patients, approximately 20 had hepatocellular carcinoma, 15 or so melanoma, 9 renal cell carcinoma and 9 head and neck cancer. In the dose-escalation cohort, 75% to 90% of patients were male, and the mean age was around 65 years with a range of about 20 to 80. Prior anti-PD-1, anti-PD-L1 or anti-CTLA-4 therapy was permitted, and checkpoint inhibitors had been received by about 44% of dose-escalation patients. Partial responses were achieved by three dose-escalation patients, of whom one had hepatocellular carcinoma and two had cutaneous melanoma. Peripheral TCRbeta sequencing aimed to test whether ivuxolimab altered TCR sequence diversity and caused clonal T-cell expansion. The paper describes the monotherapy dose-escalation part (N = 52 patients) of the phase I trial of ivuxolimab.

Genomic DNA was extracted from sorted cells for sequencing of the TCRbeta CDR3 region. The immunoSEQ Assay was used to sequence the TCRbeta CDR3 regions. The source is immuneACCESS, and TCRdb retained only in-frame sequences with V and J called. Part of the clones is not carried over; for the studies checked, unresolved V genes explain less than half of this, and the remainder is unexplained. This sample holds 50,000 to 60,000 clones; roughly three quarters were observed only once. The leading ten clones occupy 1% to 1.5% of the sample. The trial excluded patients who had a history of autoimmune disease or who were on systemic immunosuppression. Peripheral blood for TCR sequencing was drawn from every dose cohort at baseline, at cycle 4 day 1 and at cycle 7 day 1. The samples were drawn from a first-in-human, open-label, multicenter phase I dose-escalation trial of ivuxolimab. Adults with locally advanced or metastatic head and neck squamous cell, hepatocellular, melanoma or renal cell carcinoma were enrolled in the trial. Before TCR sequencing, CD4+ T cells and CD8+ T cells from peripheral blood were sorted into separate populations.

Trimming costs V 6 bases and J 7 bases, and their ends lie 18 bases apart. Sequences MNHNY (CDR1) and SVGAGI (CDR2) are obtained from the germline V gene (reference sequence). The CDR3 covers 14 residues, taking in both the cysteine and the phenylalanine. Solely the CDR3 DNA is kept, with 42 bases framed from the first base. Beyond this particular receptor, the publication reports: On average, CD8+ T cells showed more expanded clones than CD4+ T cells after ivuxolimab. At doses of 0.1 to 3.0 mg/kg, clonal expansion of both CD4+ and CD8+ T cells in blood was seen between baseline and week 6. Antigen specificity was not determined for the clonally expanded peripheral T cells. Low levels of normalized T-cell clonal expansion were also seen in some nonresponding patients. In the 0.1-3.0 mg/kg groups, partial responders had among the lowest normalized peripheral clonal expansion, particularly in CD8+ T cells.

This clone was seen just once. Its binding antigen is unknown. Qualities for individual bases were not recorded, and no much larger clone is one base off. The chain links TRBV6-6 with TRBJ1-2, with TRBD1 as a weak D call on 5 bases. This clonotype originated in an adult with an advanced solid tumor such as melanoma, head and neck, liver or kidney cancer. Here the sequenced sample was CD4+ or CD8+ T cells sorted from blood, taken in a trial of the OX40 agonist ivuxolimab. The CDR3 region has the sequence CASSTQGVFSGYTF. The sequence in DNA is TGTGCCAGCAGCACCCAGGGTGTCTTTTCTGGCTACACCTTC.